The T cell receptor beta chain under discussion was sequenced for a study of CD8+ T cells in alopecia areata. Findings of the study overall: Links between baseline CD8+ expansion and response need larger treated cohorts.

The sample's treatment: oral pan-JAK inhibitor, 5-10 mg twice daily. After isolation, RNA underwent reverse transcription to generate cDNA as the sequencing template. TCRdb's copy holds only in-frame clones and misses some; the assay was immunoSEQ multiplex PCR. The data show some 180,000 clones, around 49% seen once. Remarks on this clone: What it binds is not known.

This clonotype was sampled from a human donor with alopecia areata. Sample: CD8+ T cells sorted from blood, taken around week 54, from a patient treated with tofacitinib.

The CDR3 region is CASSQDGTGITEAFF. CDR3 in DNA: TGCGCCAGCAGCCAAGATGGGACAGGGATTACTGAAGCTTTCTTT. This sequence joins TRBV4-1 and TRBJ1-1; 9 bases match TRBD1. Germline loops: CDR1 MGHRA, CDR2 YSYEKL. This CDR3 contains 15 residues. V lost 0 bases, J lost 5 bases, and 4 bases stayed unmatched.